A single sample is the source of the 2 T cell receptor beta chains below, sequenced in a study of T cells after yellow fever vaccination. Each CDR3 protein gets one entry after TCRdb re-called the 5' RACE reads with MiXCR. The repertoire holds 250,000 to 350,000 distinct CDR3 sequences, around 4.3% seen once, with just under 20% in the top ten. Source: PBMCs, taken 15 days after the yellow fever booster vaccination. The receptors originated from a man younger than 30 who received the YFV17D yellow fever vaccine.

This clonotype was found a few times. The chain combines TRBV7-3 with TRBJ2-3; D may match TRBD1 or TRBD2 (5 bases each). The germline gives CDR1 SGHTA, CDR2 FQGTGA. V was pared by 6 bases and J by 0 bases, with 13 bases between. This CDR3 has 15 residues. The CDR3 region has the DNA TGTGCCAGCAGTCCCGGGACCCCGAGCACAGATACGCAGTATTTT. This codes for CASSPGTPSTDTQYF. The complete variable domain, with remaining parts taken from reference TRBV7-3 and TRBJ2-3, reads GAGVSQTPSNKVTEKGKYVELRCDPISGHTALYWYRQSLGQGPEFLIYFQGTGAADDSGLPNDRFFAVRPEGSVSTLKIQRTERGDSAVYLCASSPGTPSTDTQYFGPGTRLTVL.

This clonotype was counted a few times. The chain is built from TRBV5-1 and TRBJ1-3; no definite D call. V lost 0 bases and J 3 bases, leaving 7 bases between the germline ends. This CDR3 is 14 amino acids long. Germline V gene data show CDR1 as SGHRS and CDR2 as YFSETQ. The CDR3 is CASSLVGIGNTIYF. DNA of the CDR3: TGCGCCAGCAGCTTGGTTGGTATTGGAAACACCATATATTTT. Using reference TRBV5-1 and TRBJ1-3 for the parts outside the CDR3, the full variable domain is KAGVTQTPRYLIKTRGQQVTLSCSPISGHRSVSWYQQTPGQGLQFLFEYFSETQRNKGNFPGRFSGRQFSNSRSEMNVSTLELGDSALYLCASSLVGIGNTIYFGEGSWLTVV.